This T cell receptor (beta chain) was obtained from a study of blood T cell repertoires in COVID-19. Study-wide context: The samples span acute and convalescent COVID-19 from the United States, Italy and Spain.

With 4 bases removed from V and 3 bases from J, the gap between germline ends came to 20 bases. Germline CDR1 is SGHDT and CDR2 is YYEEEE. The CDR3 spans 16 residues. This clone has a count of ten or more. Authors' data handling: For nucleated cells, counts were estimated from reference gene primer amplification. TCRdb's copy holds only in-frame clones and misses some; the assay was immunoSEQ multiplex PCR. V and J calls plus clone size are reproduced from that table; the DNA served to infer D and trimming. The repertoire holds hundreds of thousands of clones, with roughly 80% as singletons. This clonotype was obtained from a man aged 40-49 years who had been exposed to COVID-19. This chain links TRBV5-6 with TRBJ2-7; TRBD1 is a possible D gene (5 bases). Sequencing was done on a sample of PBMCs or T cells enriched from blood (not recorded which). The CDR3 is CASSPTGPDTDYEQYF. Written as DNA, the CDR3 is TGTGCCAGCAGCCCGACCGGGCCGGACACCGACTACGAGCAGTACTTC.